Listed below are T cell receptor beta chains from one sample, sequenced in a study of T cell responses to AZD1222 COVID-19 vaccine. Measured with immunoSEQ multiplex PCR; TCRdb has only the in-frame clones, and not every one. The data show 68,000 or so clones, 80% to 85% seen once. Sequenced material: peripheral blood, taken on day 0 of AZD1222 vaccination. Source of these receptors: an adult in good health. The CDR3 runs from the conserved cysteine through the conserved F or W. Each record gives: J gene, V gene, D gene, clone size, CDR3 protein, CDR3 DNA. D genes are given only for firm matches. Clone size is given for some rows only: seen once, a few or many times, or a class if the clone is expanded.

J gene: TRBJ2-5
V gene: TRBV2
D gene: -
clone size: -
CDR3 protein: CASSGWTGGSETQYF
CDR3 DNA: TGTGCCAGCAGTGGATGGACAGGCGGGAGCGAGACCCAGTACTTC

J gene: TRBJ1-5
V gene: TRBV3-1/TRBV3-2
D gene: TRBD1
clone size: -
CDR3 protein: CASSGTGGQPQHF
CDR3 DNA: TGTGCCAGCTCTGGGACAGGTGGTCAGCCCCAGCATTTT

J gene: TRBJ1-1
V gene: TRBV10-3
D gene: -
clone size: few
CDR3 protein: CAIKGQPNTEAFF
CDR3 DNA: TGTGCCATCAAGGGACAACCGAACACTGAAGCTTTCTTT

J gene: TRBJ2-1
V gene: TRBV7-9
D gene: -
clone size: once
CDR3 protein: CASSLEIDRQFF
CDR3 DNA: TGTGCCAGCAGCTTAGAAATAGACAGGCAGTTCTTC

J gene: TRBJ2-5
V gene: TRBV5-8
D gene: TRBD2
clone size: -
CDR3 protein: CASSPGGDTEETQYF
CDR3 DNA: TGTGCCAGCAGCCCCGGGGGGGATACCGAAGAGACCCAGTACTTC

J gene: TRBJ1-2
V gene: TRBV30
D gene: TRBD1
clone size: -
CDR3 protein: CACRTGNYGYTF
CDR3 DNA: TGTGCCTGCCGGACAGGGAACTATGGCTACACCTTC

J gene: TRBJ1-2
V gene: TRBV12-3/TRBV12-4
D gene: -
clone size: -
CDR3 protein: CASSLAQGPHTF
CDR3 DNA: TGTGCCAGCAGTTTAGCGCAGGGACCGCACACCTTC

J gene: TRBJ2-2
V gene: TRBV9
D gene: -
clone size: -
CDR3 protein: CASSVVPGSSRAGELFF
CDR3 DNA: TGTGCCAGCAGCGTAGTTCCCGGGTCGTCCCGAGCCGGGGAGCTGTTTTTT

J gene: TRBJ2-3
V gene: TRBV15
D gene: TRBD2
clone size: once
CDR3 protein: CATSKGLAVYTDTQYF
CDR3 DNA: TGTGCCACCAGCAAGGGACTAGCGGTTTATACAGATACGCAGTATTTT

J gene: TRBJ2-2
V gene: TRBV7-9
D gene: -
clone size: -
CDR3 protein: CASSLLEGPHTGELFF
CDR3 DNA: TGTGCCAGCAGCTTATTGGAGGGGCCGCACACCGGGGAGCTGTTTTTT

J gene: TRBJ1-5
V gene: TRBV6-5
D gene: -
clone size: -
CDR3 protein: CASKQGANQPQHF
CDR3 DNA: TGTGCCAGCAAACAGGGAGCGAATCAGCCCCAGCATTTT

J gene: TRBJ2-3
V gene: TRBV5-1
D gene: -
clone size: -
CDR3 protein: CASSSGPSGEEDTDTQYF
CDR3 DNA: TGCGCCAGCAGCTCCGGCCCTTCCGGGGAGGAAGACACAGATACGCAGTATTTT

J gene: TRBJ2-4
V gene: TRBV15
D gene: TRBD1
clone size: -
CDR3 protein: CATSRVNGQGGAYF
CDR3 DNA: TGTGCCACCAGCAGAGTTAACGGACAGGGAGGTGCGTACTTC

J gene: TRBJ1-4
V gene: TRBV15
D gene: TRBD1
clone size: -
CDR3 protein: CATSRAQTGASLMFF
CDR3 DNA: TGTGCCACCAGCAGAGCCCAGACAGGGGCCAGCCTTATGTTTTTT

J gene: TRBJ2-7
V gene: TRBV7-2
D gene: TRBD1
clone size: -
CDR3 protein: CASSLARGYEQYF
CDR3 DNA: TGTGCCAGCAGCTTAGCCAGGGGGTACGAGCAGTACTTC

J gene: TRBJ2-7
V gene: TRBV6-5
D gene: TRBD1
clone size: -
CDR3 protein: CASSRGTGEGYEQYF
CDR3 DNA: TGTGCCAGCAGCCGGGGAACAGGGGAAGGCTACGAGCAGTACTTC

J gene: TRBJ2-7
V gene: TRBV30
D gene: TRBD2
clone size: few
CDR3 protein: CAWSAGLVSPYEQYF
CDR3 DNA: TGTGCCTGGAGTGCCGGACTAGTTTCTCCCTACGAGCAGTACTTC

J gene: TRBJ1-2
V gene: TRBV28
D gene: TRBD1
clone size: -
CDR3 protein: CASRADRGLNYGYTF
CDR3 DNA: TGTGCCAGCAGGGCCGACAGGGGTCTCAACTATGGCTACACCTTC

J gene: TRBJ2-3
V gene: TRBV7-8
D gene: -
clone size: -
CDR3 protein: CASSPLRGTDTQYF
CDR3 DNA: TGTGCCAGCAGCCCACTAAGGGGCACAGATACGCAGTATTTT

J gene: TRBJ1-3
V gene: TRBV19
D gene: -
clone size: -
CDR3 protein: CASRAEGNTIYF
CDR3 DNA: TGTGCCAGTAGGGCAGAAGGAAACACCATATATTTT

J gene: TRBJ2-1
V gene: TRBV5-1
D gene: TRBD1
clone size: -
CDR3 protein: CASSRDSSSYNEQFF
CDR3 DNA: TGCGCCAGCAGCAGGGACAGTTCGTCCTACAATGAGCAGTTCTTC

J gene: TRBJ1-3
V gene: TRBV10-2
D gene: -
clone size: few
CDR3 protein: CASSVRSDTIYF
CDR3 DNA: TGCGCCAGCAGTGTTCGTTCGGACACCATATATTTT

J gene: TRBJ1-1
V gene: TRBV28
D gene: -
clone size: -
CDR3 protein: CASSMDTTNTEAFF
CDR3 DNA: TGTGCCAGCAGTATGGACACTACTAACACTGAAGCTTTCTTT

J gene: TRBJ2-5
V gene: TRBV5-1
D gene: -
clone size: -
CDR3 protein: CASSLGGSLQETQYF
CDR3 DNA: TGCGCCAGCAGCTTGGGGGGGAGTTTACAAGAGACCCAGTACTTC

J gene: TRBJ1-6
V gene: TRBV3-1/TRBV3-2
D gene: TRBD1
clone size: -
CDR3 protein: CASSQGTGVNSPLHF
CDR3 DNA: TGTGCCAGCAGCCAAGGGACAGGGGTGAATTCACCCCTCCACTTT

J gene: TRBJ1-2
V gene: TRBV20-1
D gene: -
clone size: -
CDR3 protein: CSASRLYTF
CDR3 DNA: TGCAGTGCTAGCAGGCTTTACACCTTC

J gene: TRBJ2-5
V gene: TRBV10-2
D gene: -
clone size: -
CDR3 protein: CASSETGWETQYF
CDR3 DNA: TGCGCCAGCAGTGAGACAGGGTGGGAGACCCAGTACTTC

J gene: TRBJ1-2
V gene: TRBV14
D gene: -
clone size: -
CDR3 protein: CASSHYREANYGYTF
CDR3 DNA: TGTGCCAGCAGCCATTACAGGGAAGCTAACTATGGCTACACCTTC

J gene: TRBJ1-5
V gene: TRBV9
D gene: TRBD1
clone size: -
CDR3 protein: CASSEDTGGNQPQHF
CDR3 DNA: TGTGCCAGCAGCGAGGACACAGGGGGCAATCAGCCCCAGCATTTT

J gene: TRBJ1-6
V gene: TRBV3-1/TRBV3-2
D gene: TRBD1
clone size: -
CDR3 protein: CASSQDWTGGSYNSPLHF
CDR3 DNA: TGTGCCAGCAGCCAAGATTGGACAGGGGGCTCCTATAATTCACCCCTCCACTTT

J gene: TRBJ1-2
V gene: TRBV5-6
D gene: -
clone size: -
CDR3 protein: CASSLDRNYGYTF
CDR3 DNA: TGTGCCAGCAGCTTGGACAGGAACTATGGCTACACCTTC

J gene: TRBJ2-7
V gene: TRBV4-1
D gene: -
clone size: few
CDR3 protein: CASSQDRFWEQYF
CDR3 DNA: TGCGCCAGCAGCCAAGATCGGTTTTGGGAGCAGTACTTC

J gene: TRBJ2-7
V gene: TRBV12-3/TRBV12-4
D gene: TRBD1
clone size: -
CDR3 protein: CASSSDRGYEQYF
CDR3 DNA: TGTGCCAGCAGTTCCGACAGGGGCTACGAGCAGTACTTC

J gene: TRBJ2-2
V gene: TRBV28
D gene: -
clone size: few
CDR3 protein: CASRPAGGELFF
CDR3 DNA: TGTGCCAGCCGACCGGCGGGCGGGGAGCTGTTTTTT

J gene: TRBJ1-2
V gene: TRBV19
D gene: -
clone size: -
CDR3 protein: CASKDLPTQSYTF
CDR3 DNA: TGTGCCAGTAAGGACCTCCCCACTCAGAGCTACACCTTC

J gene: TRBJ1-1
V gene: TRBV27
D gene: TRBD1
clone size: -
CDR3 protein: CASSPTLDRREAFF
CDR3 DNA: TGTGCCAGCAGTCCTACCCTGGACAGGAGAGAAGCTTTCTTT

J gene: TRBJ1-5
V gene: TRBV7-8
D gene: TRBD1
clone size: -
CDR3 protein: CASSEDRSNQPQHF
CDR3 DNA: TGTGCCAGCAGCGAGGACAGGAGCAATCAGCCCCAGCATTTT